This T cell receptor (beta chain) was recorded in a study of shared clonotypes between healthy human individuals. Roughly 0.3 ug DNA, about 30,000 T cell genomes, went into unsorted PBMC replicate PCRs. Researchers sequenced unsorted PBMC DNA using ten immunoSEQ deep assay plates. The method was immunoSEQ multiplex PCR; TCRdb's version includes in-frame clones alone and lacks a portion of them. The data contain about 490,000 clones, 70% to 85% of them singletons. Genomic DNA, for the unsorted samples, came from about 90 million PBMCs. Concerning this clone itself: Sequence at one end of the junction differs from germline and may be a read error.

Germline V CDR1 and CDR2: LGHNA, YSLEER. This CDR3 region has 20 residues. The material sequenced was PBMCs. This chain joins TRBV4-3 and TRBJ2-3, with 15 nucleotides matching TRBD2. The clonotype was recovered from a middle-aged woman in good health. Some clones in this sample may be carry-over from other donors' samples. The CDR3 coding sequence is TGCGCCAGCAGCGAAGACCCGGGACTAGCGGGAGGCTTTGGCACAGATACGCAGTATTTT. This gives the protein CASSEDPGLAGGFGTDTQYF.